This TCR beta chain came from a study of patients and donors after allogeneic stem cell transplantation. TCRdb reprocessed the RT-PCR reads with MiXCR, giving one entry per CDR3 protein. The repertoire holds 400,000 to 500,000 distinct CDR3 sequences, with 16% as singletons. This clonotype was seen a few times. Germline-derived CDR1 and CDR2 are MGHRA and YSYEKL. The germline V and J ends were trimmed by 0 bases and 9 bases, with 18 bases remaining between them. This CDR3 is 16 amino acids long. The receptor was derived from a human donor who was either an allogeneic HSCT recipient or a stem cell or donor lymphocyte infusion donor (not recorded which). It is not recorded whose cells these are; they may come from a transplant donor. The rearrangement uses TRBV4-1 and TRBJ2-1; D tentatively fits TRBD1 or TRBD2 (5 bases each). The sample was blood, either unsorted or a sorted T cell fraction (not recorded which). The CDR3 loop is CASSQEGSRAVGEQFF. The CDR3, as DNA: TGCGCCAGCAGCCAAGAGGGGAGCAGGGCGGTGGGTGAGCAGTTCTTC.